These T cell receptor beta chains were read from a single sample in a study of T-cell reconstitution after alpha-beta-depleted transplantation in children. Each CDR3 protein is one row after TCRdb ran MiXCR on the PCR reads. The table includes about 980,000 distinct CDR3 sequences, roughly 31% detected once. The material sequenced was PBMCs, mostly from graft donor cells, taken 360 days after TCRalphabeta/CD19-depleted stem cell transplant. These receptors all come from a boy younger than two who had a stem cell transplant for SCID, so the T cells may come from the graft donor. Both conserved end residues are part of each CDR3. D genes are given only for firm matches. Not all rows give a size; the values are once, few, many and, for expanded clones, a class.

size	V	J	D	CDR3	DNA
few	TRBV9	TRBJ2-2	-	CASSPTPSGRYTGELFF	TGTGCCAGCAGCCCGACCCCCAGCGGGCGCTACACCGGGGAGCTGTTTTTT
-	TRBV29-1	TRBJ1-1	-	CSAGRAEAFF	TGCAGCGCCGGTCGAGCCGAAGCTTTCTTT
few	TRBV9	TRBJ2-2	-	CASSVAGLAAGELFF	TGTGCCAGCAGCGTAGCCGGGTTGGCGGCCGGGGAGCTGTTTTTT
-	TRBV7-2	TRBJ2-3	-	CASSTRSGTDTQYF	TGTGCCAGCAGTACCAGGTCCGGCACAGATACGCAGTATTTT
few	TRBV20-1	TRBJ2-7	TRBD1	CSANLGQQLYEQYF	TGCAGTGCAAACTTGGGACAGCAGCTCTACGAGCAGTACTTC
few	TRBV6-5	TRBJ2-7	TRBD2	CASSYSSGGLGEQYF	TGTGCCAGCAGTTACTCCTCGGGGGGGCTTGGAGAGCAGTACTTC
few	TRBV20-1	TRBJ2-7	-	CSADTVDSYEQYF	TGCAGTGCAGATACCGTTGACTCCTACGAGCAGTACTTC
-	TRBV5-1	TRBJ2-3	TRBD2	CASSLGTSGDTDTQYF	TGTGCCAGCAGCTTAGGGACTAGCGGGGACACAGATACGCAGTATTTT
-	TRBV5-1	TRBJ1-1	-	CASSPQGRRAEAFF	TGCGCCAGCAGCCCCCAGGGGAGGCGCGCTGAAGCTTTCTTT
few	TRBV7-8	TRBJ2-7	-	CASSSYPGAPYEQYF	TGTGCCAGCAGCTCGTACCCCGGGGCACCCTACGAGCAGTACTTC
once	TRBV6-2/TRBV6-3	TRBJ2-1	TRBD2	CASPGRGGMNEQFF	TGTGCCAGCCCGGGGCGGGGGGGCATGAATGAGCAGTTCTTC
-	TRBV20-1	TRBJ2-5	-	CSAVPWRGKQETQYF	TGCAGTGCCGTGCCCTGGCGGGGTAAACAAGAGACCCAGTACTTC
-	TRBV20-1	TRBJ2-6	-	CSASHGPGANVLTF	TGCAGTGCTAGTCATGGACCTGGGGCCAACGTCCTGACTTTC